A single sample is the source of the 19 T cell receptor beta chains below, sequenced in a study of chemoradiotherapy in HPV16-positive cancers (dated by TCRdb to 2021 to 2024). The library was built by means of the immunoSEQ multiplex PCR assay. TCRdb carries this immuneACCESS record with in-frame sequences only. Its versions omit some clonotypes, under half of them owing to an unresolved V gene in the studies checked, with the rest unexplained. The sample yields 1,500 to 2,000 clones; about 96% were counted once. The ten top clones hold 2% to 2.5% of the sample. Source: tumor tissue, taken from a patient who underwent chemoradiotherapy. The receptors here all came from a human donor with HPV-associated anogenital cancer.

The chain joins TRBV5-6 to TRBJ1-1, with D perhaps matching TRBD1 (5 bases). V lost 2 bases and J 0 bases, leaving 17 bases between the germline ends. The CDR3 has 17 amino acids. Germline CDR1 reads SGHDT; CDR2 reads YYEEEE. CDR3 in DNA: TGTGCCAGCAGCTTCTCTGTAGCTCTGGGGGTGAACACTGAAGCTTTCTTT. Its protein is CASSFSVALGVNTEAFF.

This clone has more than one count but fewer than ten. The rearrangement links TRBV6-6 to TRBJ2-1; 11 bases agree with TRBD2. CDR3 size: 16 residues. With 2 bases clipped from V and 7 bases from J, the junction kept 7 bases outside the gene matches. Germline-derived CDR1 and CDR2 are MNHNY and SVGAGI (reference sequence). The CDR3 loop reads CASSYRSSGGRNEQFF. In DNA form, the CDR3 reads TGTGCCAGCAGTTACCGATCTAGCGGGGGGAGGAATGAGCAGTTCTTC.

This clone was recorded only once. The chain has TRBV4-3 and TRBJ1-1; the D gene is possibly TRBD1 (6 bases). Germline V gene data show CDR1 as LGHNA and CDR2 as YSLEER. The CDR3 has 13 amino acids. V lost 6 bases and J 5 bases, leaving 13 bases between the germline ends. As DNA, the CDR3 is TGCGCCAGCAGGACGCAGGGGCAGACTGAAGCTTTCTTT. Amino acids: CASRTQGQTEAFF.

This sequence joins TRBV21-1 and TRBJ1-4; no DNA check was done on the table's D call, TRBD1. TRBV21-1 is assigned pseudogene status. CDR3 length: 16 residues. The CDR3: CASSKVHRKVGEKLFF. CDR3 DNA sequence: TGTGCCAGCAGCAAAGTTCACAGGAAGGTAGGGGAAAAACTGTTTTTT.

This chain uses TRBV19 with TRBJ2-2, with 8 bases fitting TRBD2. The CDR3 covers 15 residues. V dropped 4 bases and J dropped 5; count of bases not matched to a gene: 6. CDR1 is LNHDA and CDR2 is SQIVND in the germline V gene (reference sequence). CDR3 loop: CASSKSGRETGELFF. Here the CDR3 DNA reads TGTGCCAGTAGTAAAAGCGGGAGAGAAACCGGGGAGCTGTTTTTT. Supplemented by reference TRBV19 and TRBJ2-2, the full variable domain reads DGGITQSPKYLFRKEGQNVTLSCEQNLNHDAMYWYRQDPGQGLRLIYYSQIVNDFQKGDIAEGYSVSREKKESFPLTVTSAQKNPTAFYLCASSKSGRETGELFFGEGSRLTVL.

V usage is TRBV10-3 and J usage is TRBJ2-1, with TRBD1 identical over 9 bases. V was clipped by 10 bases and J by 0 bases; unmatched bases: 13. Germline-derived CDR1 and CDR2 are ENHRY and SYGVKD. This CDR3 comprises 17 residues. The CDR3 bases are TGTGCCACCTGGGACAGGGCCTATTCAAGCTCCTACAATGAGCAGTTCTTC. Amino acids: CATWDRAYSSSYNEQFF.

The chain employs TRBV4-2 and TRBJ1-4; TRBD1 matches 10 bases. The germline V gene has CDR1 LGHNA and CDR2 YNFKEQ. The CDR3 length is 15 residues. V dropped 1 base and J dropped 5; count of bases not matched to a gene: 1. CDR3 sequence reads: CASSQGGQGNEKLFF. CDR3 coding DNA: TGTGCCAGCAGCCAAGGGGGACAGGGGAATGAAAAACTGTTTTTT.

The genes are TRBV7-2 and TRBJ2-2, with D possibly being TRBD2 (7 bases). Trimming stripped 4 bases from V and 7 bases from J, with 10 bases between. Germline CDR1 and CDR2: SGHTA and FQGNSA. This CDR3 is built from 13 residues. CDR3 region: CASSSGGHGELFF. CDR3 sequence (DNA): TGTGCCAGCAGCTCGGGGGGCCACGGGGAGCTGTTTTTT.

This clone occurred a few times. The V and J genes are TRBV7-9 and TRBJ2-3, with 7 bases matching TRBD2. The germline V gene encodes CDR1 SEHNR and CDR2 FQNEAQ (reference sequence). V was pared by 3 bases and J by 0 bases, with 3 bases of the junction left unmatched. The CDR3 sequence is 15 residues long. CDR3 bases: TGTGCCAGCAGCTTTCCGGGACTAAGCACAGATACGCAGTATTTT. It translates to CASSFPGLSTDTQYF.

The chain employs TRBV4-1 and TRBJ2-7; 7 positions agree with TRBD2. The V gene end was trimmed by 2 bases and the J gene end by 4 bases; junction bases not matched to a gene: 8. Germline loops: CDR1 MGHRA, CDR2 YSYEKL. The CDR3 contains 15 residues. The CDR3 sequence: CASSQWASGYYEQYF. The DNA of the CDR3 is TGCGCCAGCAGCCAATGGGCTAGCGGATATTACGAGCAGTACTTC.

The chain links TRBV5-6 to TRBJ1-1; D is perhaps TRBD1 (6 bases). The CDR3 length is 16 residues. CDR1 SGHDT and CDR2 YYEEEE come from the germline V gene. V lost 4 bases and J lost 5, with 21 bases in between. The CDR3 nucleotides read TGTGCCAGCAGCCCATTCTTAGGGGGAAGAAAGACTGAAGCTTTCTTT. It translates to CASSPFLGGRKTEAFF.

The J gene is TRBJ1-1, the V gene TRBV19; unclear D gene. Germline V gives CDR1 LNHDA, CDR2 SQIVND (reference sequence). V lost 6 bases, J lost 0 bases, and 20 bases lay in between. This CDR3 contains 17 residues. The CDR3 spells CASSVIARGLMNTEAFF. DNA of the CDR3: TGTGCCAGTAGCGTGATTGCCCGGGGTCTCATGAACACTGAAGCTTTCTTT.

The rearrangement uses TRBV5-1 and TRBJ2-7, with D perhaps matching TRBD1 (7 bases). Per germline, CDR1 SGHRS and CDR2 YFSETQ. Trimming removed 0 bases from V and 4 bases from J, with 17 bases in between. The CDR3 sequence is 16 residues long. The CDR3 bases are TGCGCCAGCAGCTTGGGGGCTGGAGGGGGCAAATACGAGCAGTACTTC. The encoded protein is CASSLGAGGGKYEQYF.

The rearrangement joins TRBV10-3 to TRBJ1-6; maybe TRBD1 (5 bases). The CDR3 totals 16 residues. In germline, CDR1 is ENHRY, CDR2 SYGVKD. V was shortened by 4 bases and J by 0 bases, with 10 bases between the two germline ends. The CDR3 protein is CAISGGMGSYNSPLHF. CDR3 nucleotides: TGTGCCATCAGTGGGGGCATGGGCTCCTATAATTCACCCCTCCACTTT.

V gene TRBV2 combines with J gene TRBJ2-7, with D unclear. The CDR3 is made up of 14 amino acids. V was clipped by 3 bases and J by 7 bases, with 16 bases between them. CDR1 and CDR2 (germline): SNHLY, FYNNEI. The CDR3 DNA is TGTGCCAGCAGTGATAAGGGCAGCAGCCGGGAGCAGTACTTC. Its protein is CASSDKGSSREQYF.

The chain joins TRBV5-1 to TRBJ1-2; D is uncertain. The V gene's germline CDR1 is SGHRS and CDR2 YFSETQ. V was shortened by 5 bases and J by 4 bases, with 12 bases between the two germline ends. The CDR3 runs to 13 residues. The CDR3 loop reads CASSPINSYGYTF. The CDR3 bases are TGCGCCAGCAGTCCCATAAATTCCTATGGCTACACCTTC.

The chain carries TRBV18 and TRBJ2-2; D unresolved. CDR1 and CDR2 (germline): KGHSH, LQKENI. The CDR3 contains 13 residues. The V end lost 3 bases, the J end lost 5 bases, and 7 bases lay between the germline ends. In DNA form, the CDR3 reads TGTGCCAGCTCACCGCGTGATACCGGGGAGCTGTTTTTT. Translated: CASSPRDTGELFF.

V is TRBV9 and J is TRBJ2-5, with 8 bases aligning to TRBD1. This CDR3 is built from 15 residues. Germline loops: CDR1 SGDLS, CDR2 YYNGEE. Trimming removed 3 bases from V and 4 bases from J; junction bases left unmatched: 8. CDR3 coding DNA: TGTGCCAGCAGCGGAGGACAGGGCAGGGGAGAGACCCAGTACTTC. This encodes CASSGGQGRGETQYF.

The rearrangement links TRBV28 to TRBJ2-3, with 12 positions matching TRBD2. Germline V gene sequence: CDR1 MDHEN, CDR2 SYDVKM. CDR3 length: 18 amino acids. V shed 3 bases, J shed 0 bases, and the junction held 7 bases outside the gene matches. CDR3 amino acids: CASSFTTSGGTSTDTQYF. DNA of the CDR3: TGTGCCAGCAGTTTCACGACTAGCGGGGGAACTAGCACAGATACGCAGTATTTT.